A single sample is the source of the 18 T cell receptor beta chains below, sequenced in a study of post-analysis software for immune sequencing data. The study's findings and limits: In patients, 4 to 6 TRBV segments were more frequent than in controls, with TRBV5-6, TRBV5-1 and TRBV20-1 among them.

Every TCR beta cDNA library bore unique molecular identifiers. TCRdb reprocessed the PCR reads with MiXCR, giving one entry per CDR3 protein. The data contain fewer than 900,000 distinct CDR3 sequences, around 42% of them singletons. The antigens for these receptors are not known. Sequencing input: blood. These receptors were taken from a girl aged 10-17 years with multiple sclerosis.

This clonotype has just a few counts. The chain uses TRBV6-2 or TRBV6-3 and TRBJ2-7; the D gene is possibly TRBD2 (6 bases). The CDR3 contains 15 residues. V was cut by 8 bases and J by 6 bases, with 23 bases left in between. Germline V gene data show CDR1 as MNHEY and CDR2 as SVGEGT. For the CDR3, the DNA is TGTGCCAGCCCAAGGGGCGGTGTGGGGAGGCTCGAGCAGTACTTC. Translation gives CASPRGGVGRLEQYF.

The chain combines TRBV10-3 with TRBJ1-1, with D perhaps matching TRBD1 (5 bases). Trimming stripped 3 bases from V and 5 bases from J, with 16 bases between. CDR3 size: 15 residues. CDR1 is ENHRY, CDR2 SYGVKD, per germline. The CDR3 loop reads CAISDRAGRGTEAFF. CDR3 DNA sequence: TGTGCCATCAGTGACCGGGCAGGGCGAGGAACTGAAGCTTTCTTT.

This chain joins TRBV5-1 and TRBJ1-4; D is undetermined. Trimming left V 0 bases short and J 2 bases short, with 8 bases between. The CDR3 sequence is 15 residues long. Germline CDR1 and CDR2: SGHRS and YFSETQ. The CDR3 region has the DNA TGCGCCAGCAGCTTGGCCCCGATGACTAATGAAAAACTGTTTTTT. Translation: CASSLAPMTNEKLFF.

V is TRBV7-8 and J is TRBJ2-5; D is tentatively TRBD1 or TRBD2 (5 bases each). CDR3 length: 15 residues. V was clipped by 1 base and J by 4 bases, with 13 bases between them. CDR1 and CDR2 from the germline V gene are SGHVS and FQNEAQ. CDR3: CASSLGASGGETQYF. The CDR3 nucleotides read TGTGCCAGCAGCTTAGGCGCTAGTGGGGGAGAGACCCAGTACTTC.

The table lists this clonotype with a count of one. The genes are TRBV20-1 and TRBJ2-1, with D possibly matching TRBD1 (6 bases). The ends were cut back, 7 bases at V and 9 bases at J, with 22 bases in the middle. Germline V gene data show CDR1 as DFQATT and CDR2 as SNEGSKA (reference sequence). This CDR3 has 14 residues. The CDR3, as DNA: TGCAGTGTCAAGGATAGCAGGGGAGCCCCTGAGCAGTTCTTC. This encodes CSVKDSRGAPEQFF.

This clonotype showed up just a few times. The chain couples TRBV6-6 to TRBJ2-3; D unclear. CDR3 length equals 14 residues. The ends were cut back, 11 bases at V and 0 bases at J, with 15 bases in the middle. The germline gives CDR1 MNHNY, CDR2 SVGAGI (reference sequence). CDR3 DNA sequence: TGTGCCTTGGGCAGGACCGCTAGCACAGATACGCAGTATTTT. As protein: CALGRTASTDTQYF.

V gene TRBV6-5 combines with J gene TRBJ1-1, with 7 bases that match TRBD1. Germline trimming cut 4 bases from V and 0 bases from J; bases unmatched to any gene: 5. CDR1 is MNHEY, CDR2 SVGAGI, per germline. The CDR3 is made up of 15 amino acids. CDR3 protein: CASSSLTGLNTEAFF. The DNA for the CDR3 is TGTGCCAGCAGTTCCCTGACAGGGCTGAACACTGAAGCTTTCTTT.

The chain recombines TRBV30 with TRBJ2-7; TRBD1 agrees at 10 bases. Gene TRBJ2-5 matches the end of the DNA better, so the J call may be wrong. In germline, CDR1 is GTSNPN, CDR2 SVGIG (reference sequence). This CDR3 spans 14 amino acids. CDR3 loop: CAWSVTGGRETQYF. In nucleotides, the CDR3 is TGTGCCTGGAGTGTGACAGGGGGCAGGGAGACCCAGTACTTC.

The chain couples TRBV10-3 to TRBJ2-5, with TRBD2 as a possible D gene (6 bases). The tail of the sequence fits TRBJ2-7 better, so the J call may be wrong. In germline, CDR1 is ENHRY, CDR2 SYGVKD. The length of the CDR3 is 17 residues. CDR3 nucleotide sequence: TGTGCCATCACTCATACCGACTCGGGGGACGGACTTTACGAGCAGTACTTC. Protein sequence: CAITHTDSGDGLYEQYF.

The chain recombines TRBV20-1 with TRBJ1-1; 7 nucleotides align to TRBD1. V lost 4 bases to trimming and J lost 4 bases; unmatched junction nucleotides: 9. The CDR3 is made up of 14 amino acids. Germline assignment: CDR1 DFQATT and CDR2 SNEGSKA (reference sequence). CDR3 DNA: TGCAGTGCTACAAAAACAGGGGCCCGCACTGAAGCTTTCTTT. Protein product: CSATKTGARTEAFF.

The sample holds a few counts of this clonotype. The chain is built from TRBV28 and TRBJ2-7, with TRBD1 identical over 7 bases. J lost 2 bases, V lost 10 bases, and 8 bases had no gene match. The CDR3 length is 13 residues. The germline V gene has CDR1 MDHEN and CDR2 SYDVKM. The CDR3 DNA follows: TGTGCCACCAACCGGGACAGACCCTACGAGCAGTACTTC. Amino acids: CATNRDRPYEQYF.

The chain combines TRBV29-1 with TRBJ2-4, with a tentative D call TRBD1 (6 bases). CDR1 is SQVTM, CDR2 ANQGSEA, per germline. Trimming took off 5 bases at V and 13 bases at J, with 21 bases between the two ends. The CDR3 has 13 amino acids. The CDR3 sequence: CSVSATGNNEQYF. CDR3 DNA: TGCAGCGTTTCCGCTACAGGGAACAATGAGCAGTACTTC.

The V call is TRBV20-1, the J call TRBJ2-3; no definite D call. Germline CDR1 and CDR2: DFQATT and SNEGSKA (reference sequence). The CDR3 has 11 residues. Trimming pared 2 bases from V and 6 bases from J, leaving 6 bases between. CDR3 bases: TGCAGTGCTAGATCTCAGGATACGCAGTATTTT. The encoded protein is CSARSQDTQYF.

This chain links TRBV27 with TRBJ1-1; D is uncertain. CDR1 and CDR2 from the germline V gene are MNHEY and SMNVEV (reference sequence). This CDR3 is 14 amino acids long. Trimming removed 5 bases from V and 0 bases from J, with 10 bases in between. This CDR3 reads CASSITAMNTEAFF. The CDR3 DNA sequence: TGTGCCAGCAGTATAACTGCGATGAACACTGAAGCTTTCTTT.

The rearrangement links TRBV5-6 to TRBJ2-1; D may correspond to TRBD1 or TRBD2 (5 bases each). From germline, CDR1 is SGHDT and CDR2 YYEEEE. Trimming pared 4 bases from V and 2 bases from J, leaving 10 bases between. There are 14 residues in the CDR3. For the CDR3, the DNA is TGTGCCAGCAGCACCGTGGGGGCCTACAATGAGCAGTTCTTC. Amino acid sequence: CASSTVGAYNEQFF.

This clonotype was detected only a few times. CDR3 in DNA: TGTGCCAGCAGCCCGACGGGGACGGATCCTAACTATGGCTACACCTTC. This gives the protein CASSPTGTDPNYGYTF. V usage is TRBV5-5 and J usage is TRBJ1-2, with D possibly matching TRBD1 (5 bases). The CDR3 is 16 amino acids. V was cut by 4 bases and J by 0 bases, with 16 bases left in between. Germline lookup yields CDR1 SGHKS and CDR2 YYEKEE (reference sequence).

This clonotype was found a few times. The J gene is TRBJ1-1, the V gene TRBV29-1, with unresolved D. The CDR3 sequence is 12 residues long. V was trimmed by 3 bases and J by 0 bases, leaving 5 bases between them. Germline CDR1 SQVTM, CDR2 ANQGSEA. The CDR3 DNA sequence: TGCAGCGTTGACAGCATGAACACTGAAGCTTTCTTT. It encodes CSVDSMNTEAFF.

This clonotype was picked up a small number of times. This rearrangement joins TRBV15 to TRBJ2-5; possibly TRBD1 for D (6 bases). CDR1 is LNHNV and CDR2 is YYDKDF in the germline V gene (reference sequence). This CDR3 comprises 14 residues. The V end lost 5 bases, the J end lost 10 bases, and 20 bases lay between the germline ends. The CDR3 DNA reads as TGTGCCACCAGCGGCGAGCGTCCGGACAGCGACCAGTACTTC. It is translated as CATSGERPDSDQYF.